The 21 T cell receptor beta chains below all came from one sample that was sequenced in a study of blood T cell repertoires in COVID-19. Sequencing was performed with immunoSEQ multiplex PCR; in TCRdb, only in-frame clones are kept and a portion is missing. The sample has about 280,000 clones; approximately 85% are singletons. The sample was peripheral blood. Every receptor here comes from a man younger than 30 with active or convalescent COVID-19.

The chain employs TRBV5-6 and TRBJ2-7, with 9 bases fitting TRBD1. The J segment lost 5 bases and the V segment lost 5 bases, leaving 8 bases of the junction unmatched. The CDR3 consists of 14 residues. From germline, CDR1 is SGHDT and CDR2 YYEEEE. The CDR3 DNA sequence: TGTGCCAGCAGTTTCGGGACAGGGACCCACGAGCAGTACTTC. Protein sequence: CASSFGTGTHEQYF.

This chain uses TRBV19 with TRBJ1-5, with TRBD1 matching over 7 bases. The CDR3 runs 16 residues. Germline CDR1 LNHDA, CDR2 SQIVND (reference sequence). V lost 6 bases and J lost 0; bases outside the gene matches: 8. Here the CDR3 reads CASRRANRGSNQPQHF. The CDR3, as DNA: TGTGCCAGTAGACGAGCGAACAGGGGTAGCAATCAGCCCCAGCATTTT.

This chain links TRBV2 with TRBJ2-7; TRBD2 matches at 7 bases. Trimming cost V 3 bases and J 0 bases; bases outside gene matches: 8. Germline loops: CDR1 SNHLY, CDR2 FYNNEI. This CDR3 has 16 amino acids. CDR3 residues: CASSEEGAGSSYEQYF. CDR3 DNA sequence: TGTGCCAGCAGTGAGGAGGGAGCGGGGAGCTCCTACGAGCAGTACTTC. Drawing the rest from reference TRBV2 and TRBJ2-7, the complete variable domain is EPEVTQTPSHQVTQMGQEVILRCVPISNHLYFYWYRQILGQKVEFLVSFYNNEISEKSEIFDDQFSVERPDGSNFTLKIRSTKLEDSAMYFCASSEEGAGSSYEQYFGPGTRLTVT.

This chain uses TRBV4-1 with TRBJ2-3; 9 nucleotides agree with TRBD1. V trimming: 5 bases; J trimming: 6 bases; junction bases outside the gene matches: 6. Germline CDR1 is MGHRA and CDR2 is YSYEKL. The length of the CDR3 is 14 residues. CDR3 DNA: TGCGCCAGCAGCGGGGGACAGGGTTCGGATACGCAGTATTTT. Amino acids: CASSGGQGSDTQYF.

This chain connects TRBV5-4 to TRBJ1-2; D is unclear. V dropped 0 bases and J dropped 7 bases, with 10 bases sitting between them. This CDR3 is built from 13 residues. Germline values: CDR1 SGHNT, CDR2 YYREEE (reference sequence). The CDR3, as DNA: TGTGCCAGCAGCTTGGTCCAGGAGGGTGGCTACACCTTC. This gives the protein CASSLVQEGGYTF.

The genes are TRBV6-5 and TRBJ1-2; tentatively, D is TRBD1 (5 bases). Trimming removed 8 bases at V and 0 bases at J, with 13 bases between. The CDR3 contains 14 residues. Germline-derived CDR1 and CDR2 are MNHEY and SVGAGI. The CDR3 loop reads CASFSGRANYGYTF. The CDR3 DNA reads TGTGCCAGCTTCTCAGGGAGGGCTAACTATGGCTACACCTTC.

This clone was seen once. The chain joins TRBV7-6 to TRBJ2-7; 10 bases align to TRBD1. Germline CDR1 SGHVS, CDR2 FNYEAQ. J was trimmed by 6 bases and V by 1 base; bases with no gene match: 9. CDR3 length equals 16 residues. The CDR3 is CASSLGSGTGVAEQYF. CDR3 nucleotide sequence: TGTGCCAGCAGCTTAGGATCCGGGACAGGGGTGGCCGAGCAGTACTTC.

This clone showed up just once. The rearrangement uses TRBV13 and TRBJ1-1; 8 nucleotides match TRBD1. V trimming: 5 bases; J trimming: 5 bases; junction bases outside the gene matches: 7. The CDR3 totals 14 residues. In germline, CDR1 is PRHDT, CDR2 FYEKMQ (reference sequence). DNA for the CDR3: TGTGCCAGCAGCACCGGACAGGGAGGAACTGAAGCTTTCTTT. It encodes CASSTGQGGTEAFF.

The V call is TRBV10-3, the J call TRBJ2-3, with 10 bases lining up with TRBD2. Germline-derived CDR1 and CDR2 are ENHRY and SYGVKD. The CDR3 loop spans 17 amino acids. With 10 bases clipped from V and 0 bases from J, the junction kept 13 bases outside the gene matches. CDR3 nucleotides: TGTGCCACCGTGGCCCAACTAGCGGGGTTTAGCACAGATACGCAGTATTTT. It yields the protein CATVAQLAGFSTDTQYF.

V gene TRBV11-2 combines with J gene TRBJ1-1; perhaps TRBD1 as D (5 bases). The CDR3 sequence is 14 residues long. Germline V gene lookup returns CDR1 SGHAT and CDR2 FQNNGV. Trimming removed 5 bases from V and 3 bases from J, with 13 bases in between. The chain's CDR3 is CASSIVTGDTEAFF. In DNA form, the CDR3 reads TGTGCCAGCAGCATCGTGACGGGGGACACTGAAGCTTTCTTT.

The V and J genes are TRBV12-5 and TRBJ1-3; tentative D call: TRBD1 (6 bases). CDR3 length: 17 amino acids. The V and J ends lost 1 base and 0 bases respectively, with 13 bases between them. Germline V CDR1 and CDR2: LGHNT, FRNRAP. In DNA, the CDR3 is TGTGCTAGTGGTTTGGGCAGGGGATTAGGCTCTGGAAACACCATATATTTT. This sequence encodes CASGLGRGLGSGNTIYF.

The rearrangement links TRBV9 to TRBJ2-7; D is possibly TRBD2 (7 bases). CDR1 and CDR2 from the germline V gene are SGDLS and YYNGEE. V lost 0 bases to trimming and J lost 4 bases, with 11 bases between them. The CDR3 contains 14 residues. This CDR3 reads CASSVGGGRYEQYF. The CDR3 nucleotides read TGTGCCAGCAGCGTAGGCGGGGGCCGGTACGAGCAGTACTTC.

This clone has a handful of counts. The chain uses TRBV9 and TRBJ1-2; 7 bases align to TRBD1. From germline, CDR1 is SGDLS and CDR2 YYNGEE. V shed 0 bases and J 0 bases; nucleotides not matched to a gene: 14. The CDR3 spans 19 residues. CDR3 protein: CASSVADFIVDRTNYGYTF. The CDR3 nucleotides are TGTGCCAGCAGCGTAGCCGATTTCATAGTGGACAGGACTAACTATGGCTACACCTTC.

This chain joins TRBV19 and TRBJ2-4, with unresolved D. Germline V CDR1 and CDR2: LNHDA, SQIVND (reference sequence). The CDR3 spans 17 residues. The CDR3 region is CASALGSASLAGNIQYF. The CDR3 bases are TGTGCTTCAGCTTTGGGTTCGGCGAGTTTAGCCGGAAACATTCAGTACTTC.

The CDR3 reads CASSGTGVNTEAFF. The CDR3 DNA reads as TGTGCCAGCAGCGGGACAGGGGTGAACACTGAAGCTTTCTTT. The chain recombines TRBV5-4 with TRBJ1-1, with 10 bases lining up with TRBD1. Germline V gene lookup returns CDR1 SGHNT and CDR2 YYREEE (reference sequence). This CDR3 contains 14 residues. V gave up 4 bases and J gave up 0 bases; unmatched junction bases: 0.

The CDR3 bases are TGTGCCAGCAGTGAATGGGCTAGCGGGAGCACAGATACGCAGTATTTT. It specifies CASSEWASGSTDTQYF. The chain has TRBV2 and TRBJ2-3; 8 bases map to TRBD2. This CDR3 has 16 residues. Trimming removed 2 bases from V and 0 bases from J; junction bases left unmatched: 4. Germline V gives CDR1 SNHLY, CDR2 FYNNEI.

The chain couples TRBV9 to TRBJ2-3; 7 nucleotides align to TRBD2. This CDR3 is built from 16 residues. V dropped 1 base and J dropped 1; count of bases not matched to a gene: 6. Germline CDR1 and CDR2: SGDLS and YYNGEE. The CDR3 DNA is TGTGCCAGCAGCGTAATGGGGGGGTCCGGCACAGATACGCAGTATTTT. This sequence encodes CASSVMGGSGTDTQYF.

The chain is built from TRBV18 and TRBJ2-5, with TRBD1 matching over 8 bases. V dropped 5 bases and J dropped 5; count of bases not matched to a gene: 10. Looked up from germline, CDR1 is KGHSH and CDR2 is LQKENI. This CDR3 has 15 residues. In nucleotides, the CDR3 is TGTGCCAGCTCAACCGAGGACAGGGCCGTGGAGACCCAGTACTTC. Encoded protein: CASSTEDRAVETQYF. Drawing the rest from reference TRBV18 and TRBJ2-5, the complete variable domain is NAGVMQNPRHLVRRRGQEARLRCSPMKGHSHVYWYRQLPEEGLKFMVYLQKENIIDESGMPKERFSAEFPKEGPSILRIQQVVRGDSAAYFCASSTEDRAVETQYFGPGTRLLVL.

The rearrangement joins TRBV5-4 to TRBJ2-7; 12 positions match TRBD2. Trimming at V came to 3 bases and at J to 5 bases, leaving 9 bases not matched to a gene. This CDR3 comprises 16 residues. Germline V CDR1 and CDR2: SGHNT, YYREEE (reference sequence). The CDR3, as DNA: TGTGCCAGCAGCTCTGAACTAGCGGGGGGATCTAACGAGCAGTACTTC. Translating gives CASSSELAGGSNEQYF.

The chain links TRBV11-2 to TRBJ1-6, with D perhaps matching TRBD1 (5 bases). The CDR3 totals 15 residues. Germline V lookup: CDR1 SGHAT, CDR2 FQNNGV. V was clipped by 1 base and J by 10 bases, with 14 bases between them. Here the CDR3 reads CASSLVGRAESPLHF. In DNA form, the CDR3 reads TGTGCCAGCAGCTTAGTGGGCAGGGCTGAATCACCCCTCCACTTT.

The chain carries TRBV6-6 and TRBJ1-2; maybe TRBD1 (6 bases). This CDR3 spans 16 amino acids. V dropped 2 bases and J dropped 0 bases, with 13 bases sitting between them. Germline V CDR1 and CDR2: MNHNY, SVGAGI (reference sequence). DNA of the CDR3: TGTGCCAGCAGTTACATCCAGGGGATTACTAACTATGGCTACACCTTC. It is translated as CASSYIQGITNYGYTF.